The rows below give T cell receptor beta chains drawn from one sample of a study of identical twins. TCRdb fed the 5' RACE reads into MiXCR, producing one record per CDR3 protein. The data contain 640,000 or so distinct CDR3 sequences, around 5.7% of them singletons. The sample consisted of naive T cells sorted from blood. The receptors here all came from a man younger than 30 in good health. CDR3s include the opening cysteine and the closing phenylalanine or tryptophan. A D gene is named only where the DNA matches it firmly. Only part of the rows carry a size: once, few, many, or a class if the clone is expanded.

TRBJ2-2	TRBV20-1	.	14	many	CSASPSAYTGELFF	TGCAGTGCTAGTCCTAGCGCATACACCGGGGAGCTGTTTTTT
TRBJ2-5	TRBV18	TRBD2	16	.	CASSPPNGRALETQYF	TGTGCCAGCTCACCACCGAACGGGAGGGCCCTGGAGACCCAGTACTTC
TRBJ2-2	TRBV7-6	.	14	few	CASRALGGTGELFF	TGTGCCAGCAGGGCTTTAGGGGGGACCGGGGAGCTGTTTTTT
TRBJ1-2	TRBV5-1	TRBD1	15	few	CASSLTLSQGDGYTF	TGCGCCAGCAGCTTGACGCTCTCACAGGGGGATGGCTACACCTTC
TRBJ2-3	TRBV29-1	TRBD1	14	few	CSISTGQGTDTQYF	TGCAGCATCTCGACGGGACAGGGCACAGATACGCAGTATTTT
TRBJ2-5	TRBV30	.	13	many	CAWSPQRQETQYF	TGTGCCTGGAGTCCCCAGCGCCAAGAGACCCAGTACTTC
TRBJ2-5	TRBV18	TRBD1	13	.	CASSPARGETQYF	TGTGCCAGCTCACCTGCCAGGGGGGAGACCCAGTACTTC
TRBJ2-1	TRBV19	.	14	.	CASTQGRGPNEQFF	TGTGCCAGTACCCAAGGTAGGGGACCGAATGAGCAGTTCTTC
TRBJ2-1	TRBV19	TRBD1	18	.	CASSIDQGARVIDNEQFF	TGTGCCAGTAGTATAGATCAGGGGGCCAGGGTGATAGACAATGAGCAGTTCTTC
TRBJ1-1	TRBV30	.	12	few	CAWIRAYTEAFF	TGTGCCTGGATTAGAGCGTACACTGAAGCTTTCTTT
TRBJ1-2	TRBV5-1	.	15	few	CASSGRDGSNYGYTF	TGCGCCAGCAGCGGGAGGGACGGCTCTAACTATGGCTACACCTTC
TRBJ2-3	TRBV3-1	TRBD2	16	.	CASSQVTSGRTDTQYF	TGTGCCAGCAGCCAGGTGACTAGCGGGAGGACAGATACGCAGTATTTT
TRBJ1-5	TRBV6-5	.	15	few	CASSYLPYSNQPQHF	TGTGCCAGCAGTTACTTACCCTATAGCAATCAGCCCCAGCATTTT